The 26 T cell receptor beta chains reported below all come from one sample, sequenced in a study of T cells in Graves' hyperthyroidism and ophthalmopathy. There were TCR beta CDR3 regions amplified from RNA transcripts. Primed by the HTBI set, a first-round RT-PCR was run on the TCR CDR3. Each CDR3 protein is one row after TCRdb ran MiXCR on the multiplex PCR reads. The sample holds fewer than 450,000 distinct CDR3 sequences, approximately 17% seen once. Material: blood. These receptor sequences come from a woman in her 30s with Graves' hyperthyroidism that later progressed to Graves' ophthalmopathy.

This clonotype occurred many times. DNA for the CDR3: TGTGCCAGCAGTAAGGACAGGGGGCGCAATGAGCAGTTCTTC. Encoded protein: CASSKDRGRNEQFF. The V call is TRBV6-1, the J call TRBJ2-1; 11 nucleotides line up with TRBD1. The germline CDR1 and CDR2 sequences are MNHNS and SASEGT. V lost 5 bases, J lost 6 bases, and 3 bases stayed unmatched. The CDR3 extends over 14 amino acids.

V gene TRBV20-1 combines with J gene TRBJ1-4; TRBD1 matches at 7 bases. Trimming cost V 6 bases and J 3 bases; bases outside gene matches: 4. CDR3 size: 13 residues. CDR1 and CDR2 (germline): DFQATT, SNEGSKA (reference sequence). The CDR3 here is CSAAQGANEKLFF. The CDR3 nucleotides read TGCAGTGCGGCGCAGGGGGCTAATGAAAAACTGTTTTTT.

This clonotype was observed a handful of times. This rearrangement joins TRBV25-1 to TRBJ2-7; weak D call: TRBD2 (5 bases). CDR1 and CDR2 (germline): MGHDK, SYGVNS. This CDR3 comprises 13 residues. V was cut by 3 bases and J by 6 bases, with 12 bases left in between. The CDR3 protein is CASSDNPGVEQYF. As DNA, the CDR3 is TGTGCCAGCAGTGACAACCCCGGGGTCGAGCAGTACTTC.

The chain is built from TRBV7-2 and TRBJ2-7; 7 nucleotides align to TRBD1. Germline V gene lookup returns CDR1 SGHTA and CDR2 FQGNSA. V lost 5 bases to trimming and J lost 2 bases; unmatched junction nucleotides: 9. This CDR3 comprises 15 residues. CDR3: CASSHPGQTTYEQYF. The CDR3 nucleotides read TGTGCCAGCAGCCACCCGGGACAGACAACCTACGAGCAGTACTTC.

In this sample, this clonotype turned up a few times. The chain carries TRBV14 and TRBJ2-1, with 12 bases identical to TRBD2. The CDR3 runs to 18 residues. Germline trimming cut 1 base from V and 0 bases from J; bases unmatched to any gene: 4. Germline CDR1 and CDR2: SGHDN and FVKESK. In DNA, the CDR3 is TGTGCCAGCAGCCAAGCTGGACTAGCGGGGTACTCCTACAATGAGCAGTTCTTC. Its protein is CASSQAGLAGYSYNEQFF.

The table lists this clonotype with a few counts. V is TRBV7-9 and J is TRBJ2-7; 7 nucleotides agree with TRBD2. V gave up 5 bases and J gave up 6 bases; unmatched junction bases: 7. The CDR3 length is 13 residues. The germline V gene encodes CDR1 SEHNR and CDR2 FQNEAQ (reference sequence). The DNA for the CDR3 is TGTGCCAGCAGCCAAGATCCGGGGGGCGAGCAGTACTTC. This translates into CASSQDPGGEQYF.

This clonotype showed up many times. The V call is TRBV27, the J call TRBJ2-3, with D perhaps being TRBD1 or TRBD2 (6 bases each). There are 15 residues in the CDR3. Trimming left V 3 bases short and J 4 bases short, with 14 bases between. The V gene's germline CDR1 is MNHEY and CDR2 SMNVEV (reference sequence). CDR3 region: CASSFRGVPPDTQYF. The CDR3 region has the DNA TGTGCCAGCAGTTTTAGGGGGGTCCCGCCAGATACGCAGTATTTT.

The rearrangement joins TRBV20-1 to TRBJ1-5, with D possibly TRBD1 on 5 matching bases. Per the germline V gene, CDR1 is DFQATT and CDR2 is SNEGSKA (reference sequence). CDR3 length: 13 residues. Trimming left V 6 bases short and J 5 bases short, with 14 bases between. The CDR3 DNA reads as TGCAGTGCGCCGGGACTGGCGGATCAGCCCCAGCATTTT. This codes for CSAPGLADQPQHF.

This clonotype was recorded at least ten times. The chain is built from TRBV28 and TRBJ1-1; D ambiguous. V lost 3 bases and J lost 4, with 9 bases in between. The length of the CDR3 is 13 residues. CDR1 is MDHEN and CDR2 is SYDVKM in the germline V gene. CDR3 residues: CASSFDGTTEAFF. The CDR3 DNA follows: TGTGCCAGCAGTTTCGACGGTACCACTGAAGCTTTCTTT.

In this sample, this clonotype turned up many times. This chain links TRBV10-3 with TRBJ2-5, with TRBD1 matching 7 bases. V dropped 6 bases and J dropped 2; count of bases not matched to a gene: 6. The CDR3 is 14 residues long. The germline V gene has CDR1 ENHRY and CDR2 SYGVKD. CDR3 protein: CAISEGTAQETQYF. CDR3 coding DNA: TGTGCCATCAGCGAGGGGACAGCTCAAGAGACCCAGTACTTC.

The J gene is TRBJ2-1, the V gene TRBV19, with D possibly being TRBD1 (5 bases). Trimming removed 11 bases at V and 6 bases at J, with 11 bases between. The CDR3 covers 11 residues. Germline V lookup: CDR1 LNHDA, CDR2 SQIVND (reference sequence). The CDR3 sequence is CASRGGNEQFF. The CDR3 DNA reads TGTGCCTCAAGGGGCGGCAATGAGCAGTTCTTC.

The sample holds a few counts of this clonotype. The chain combines TRBV9 with TRBJ1-1; perhaps TRBD1 as D (5 bases). The CDR3 spans 15 residues. Trimming took off 0 bases at V and 1 base at J, with 10 bases between the two ends. Per the germline V gene, CDR1 is SGDLS and CDR2 is YYNGEE. The CDR3 bases are TGTGCCAGCAGCGTAGGTCGGGGACCGAACACTGAAGCTTTCTTT. This translates into CASSVGRGPNTEAFF.

Turning to this clonotype: At one of its ends the junction is not consistent with the germline gene, which may arise from a read error. V usage is TRBV11-2 and J usage is TRBJ2-2; 10 nucleotides agree with TRBD2. The CDR3 runs 16 residues. Germline V lookup: CDR1 SGHAT, CDR2 FQNNGV. This chain's CDR3 is CTSSVSGGTTTGELFF. The CDR3 DNA sequence: TGTACCAGCAGCGTTAGCGGGGGGACGACCACCGGGGAGCTGTTTTTT. Using reference TRBV11-2 and TRBJ2-2 for the parts outside the CDR3, the full variable domain is EAGVAQSPRYKIIEKRQSVAFWCNPISGHATLYWYQQILGQGPKLLIQFQNNGVVDDSQLPKDRFSAERLKGVDSTLKIQPAKLEDSAVYLCTSSVSGGTTTGELFFGEGSRLTVL.

The table lists this clonotype with many counts. The J gene is TRBJ1-1, the V gene TRBV20-1; 8 bases line up with TRBD1. The V gene's germline CDR1 is DFQATT and CDR2 SNEGSKA (reference sequence). The CDR3 is 13 amino acids. Germline trimming cut 6 bases from V and 4 bases from J; bases unmatched to any gene: 7. The CDR3 reads CSARTGTGTEAFF. CDR3 bases: TGCAGTGCCAGGACCGGGACAGGCACTGAAGCTTTCTTT.

This clonotype was counted ten times or more. The chain uses TRBV7-9 and TRBJ1-2, with 7 bases matching TRBD1. The CDR3 is made up of 16 amino acids. Germline lookup yields CDR1 SEHNR and CDR2 FQNEAQ (reference sequence). The V and J ends lost 5 bases and 4 bases, in that order; junction bases with no gene match: 13. CDR3 nucleotide sequence: TGTGCCAGCAGCCAGGAGGGACAGATCCCTTCCTATGGCTACACCTTC. Amino acid sequence: CASSQEGQIPSYGYTF.

There are a few counts of this clonotype. J is TRBJ1-2 and V is TRBV5-6, with 7 positions matching TRBD1. Unmatched junction bases numbered 5, after V lost 4 bases and J lost 2 bases. The CDR3 runs 14 residues. The germline CDR1 and CDR2 sequences are SGHDT and YYEEEE. CDR3 nucleotide sequence: TGTGCCAGCAGCCCACTGACAGGGAACTATGGCTACACCTTC. Its protein is CASSPLTGNYGYTF.

This clonotype has more than one count but fewer than ten. The chain links TRBV5-1 to TRBJ1-1; 11 bases map to TRBD1. V trimming: 0 bases; J trimming: 5 bases; junction bases outside the gene matches: 6. This CDR3 spans 16 amino acids. Germline V lookup: CDR1 SGHRS, CDR2 YFSETQ. The CDR3 DNA is TGCGCCAGCAGCTTGGGCCGGGACAGGGGGAGAACTGAAGCTTTCTTT. Its protein product is CASSLGRDRGRTEAFF.

This clonotype is a singleton in its sample. The chain couples TRBV27 to TRBJ2-1, with no clear D. V shed 1 base and J shed 2 bases, with 9 bases lying between them. The CDR3 has 15 residues. CDR1 and CDR2 from the germline V gene are MNHEY and SMNVEV (reference sequence). For the CDR3, the DNA is TGTGCCAGCAGTTTATACATAGAGACCTACAATGAGCAGTTCTTC. This encodes CASSLYIETYNEQFF.

The chain links TRBV28 to TRBJ1-4; D gene unclear. The CDR3 spans 14 residues. V dropped 8 bases and J dropped 7 bases, with 17 bases sitting between them. CDR1 and CDR2 (germline): MDHEN, SYDVKM. The CDR3 nucleotides are TGTGCCAGCGGACCCACTGGGAGAGGTGAAAAACTGTTTTTT. It encodes CASGPTGRGEKLFF.

This clonotype was seen at least ten times. This chain uses TRBV5-1 with TRBJ2-1, with 7 nucleotides matching TRBD1. Germline assignment: CDR1 SGHRS and CDR2 YFSETQ. Unmatched junction bases numbered 14, after V lost 5 bases and J lost 6 bases. This CDR3 has 16 amino acids. CDR3 sequence: CASSYGVGQVANEQFF. In DNA form, the CDR3 reads TGCGCCAGCAGTTATGGTGTTGGACAGGTGGCCAATGAGCAGTTCTTC.

In the case of this clonotype: A much more abundant neighbour one base away suggests this may be a read error. The chain employs TRBV28 and TRBJ2-3; the D is unclear. CDR1 and CDR2 (germline): MDHEN, SYDVKM. V was clipped by 8 bases and J by 6 bases, with 36 bases between them. The CDR3 contains 20 residues. CDR3 in amino acids: CASERPPEHLTLHTRDTQYF. In nucleotides, the CDR3 is TGTGCCAGCGAACGTCCTCCGGAGCACCTAACCCTACATACACGCGATACGCAGTATTTT.

With regard to this clonotype: A much larger clone is a single base away; this may be a read error. The V gene is TRBV10-3, the J gene TRBJ2-1, with 10 positions matching TRBD2. From germline, CDR1 is ENHRY and CDR2 SYGVKD. This CDR3 comprises 16 residues. The CDR3 coding sequence is TGTGACATCAGTGTTCTGGCGAGCGGGAGGGGGAATGAGCAGTTCTTC. It translates to CDISVLASGRGNEQFF.

This clonotype was counted at least ten times. The V call is TRBV2, the J call TRBJ2-1; 12 bases are a match to TRBD2. The J segment lost 7 bases and the V segment lost 4 bases, leaving 11 bases of the junction unmatched. Germline CDR1 SNHLY, CDR2 FYNNEI. This CDR3 contains 17 residues. DNA of the CDR3: TGTGCCAGCAGTGTACGCCGACTAGCGGGAGAGGGAAATGAGCAGTTCTTC. Protein product: CASSVRRLAGEGNEQFF.

V and J are TRBV7-3 and TRBJ2-4; D may be TRBD2 (6 bases). In germline, CDR1 is SGHTA, CDR2 FQGTGA. V was shortened by 2 bases and J by 1 base, with 24 bases between the two germline ends. The CDR3 sequence is 20 residues long. Written as DNA, the CDR3 is TGTGCCAGCAGCTTATTATTGGCTAGCAGGTGGAGGGGTGCCAAAAACATTCAGTACTTC. It translates to CASSLLLASRWRGAKNIQYF. The full variable domain, with the rest looked up from reference TRBV7-3 and TRBJ2-4, is GAGVSQTPSNKVTEKGKYVELRCDPISGHTALYWYRQSLGQGPEFLIYFQGTGAADDSGLPNDRFFAVRPEGSVSTLKIQRTERGDSAVYLCASSLLLASRWRGAKNIQYFGAGTRLSVL.

V gene TRBV11-1 combines with J gene TRBJ1-5; the match to TRBD1 covers 8 bases. Looked up from germline, CDR1 is SGHAT and CDR2 is FQDESV (reference sequence). CDR3 length equals 14 residues. V shed 5 bases, J shed 5 bases, and the junction held 5 bases outside the gene matches. CDR3 bases: TGTGCCAGCAGCCGTCAGGGGGCTCATCAGCCCCAGCATTTT. It is translated as CASSRQGAHQPQHF.

This clonotype was seen at least ten times. This rearrangement joins TRBV5-5 to TRBJ2-3, with 8 bases that match TRBD1. The CDR3 consists of 15 residues. Germline-derived CDR1 and CDR2 are SGHKS and YYEKEE (reference sequence). After removal of 4 bases from V and 6 bases from J, the junction contained 10 bases not matched to a gene. CDR3 in amino acids: CASSTTGDLVDTQYF. The CDR3 region has the DNA TGTGCCAGCAGCACGACAGGGGATTTGGTGGATACGCAGTATTTT.